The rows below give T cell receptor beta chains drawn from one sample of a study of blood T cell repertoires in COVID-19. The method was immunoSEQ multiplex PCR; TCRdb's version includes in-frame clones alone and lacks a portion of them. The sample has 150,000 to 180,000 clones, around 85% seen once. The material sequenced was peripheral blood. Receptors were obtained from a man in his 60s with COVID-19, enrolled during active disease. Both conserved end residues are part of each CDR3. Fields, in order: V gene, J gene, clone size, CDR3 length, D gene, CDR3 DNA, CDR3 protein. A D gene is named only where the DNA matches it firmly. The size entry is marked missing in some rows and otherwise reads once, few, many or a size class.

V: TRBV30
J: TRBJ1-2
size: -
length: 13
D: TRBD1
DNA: TGTGCCTGGTGGAGACAGGGTCACTATGGCTACACCTTC
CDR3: CAWWRQGHYGYTF

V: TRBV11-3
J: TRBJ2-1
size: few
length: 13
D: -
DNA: TGTGCCAGCAGCACCCAGGCCTACAATGAGCAGTTCTTC
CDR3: CASSTQAYNEQFF

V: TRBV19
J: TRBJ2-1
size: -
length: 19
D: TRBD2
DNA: TGTGCCAGTAGTATATCACGTCTTATGAGACTAGCGAACTCGAATGAGCAGTTCTTC
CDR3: CASSISRLMRLANSNEQFF

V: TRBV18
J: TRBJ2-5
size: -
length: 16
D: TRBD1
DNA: TGTGCCAGCTCTCTCGGGACAGGGGATATGGAGGAGACCCAGTACTTC
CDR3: CASSLGTGDMEETQYF

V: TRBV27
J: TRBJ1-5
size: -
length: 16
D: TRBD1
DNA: TGTGCCAGCAGTTTAGGAACAGGGGCAGGCAATCAGCCCCAGCATTTT
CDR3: CASSLGTGAGNQPQHF

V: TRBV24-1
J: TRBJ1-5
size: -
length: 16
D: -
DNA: TGTGCCACCAGTGATTCTGAGACAGGCTTCAATCAGCCCCAGCATTTT
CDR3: CATSDSETGFNQPQHF

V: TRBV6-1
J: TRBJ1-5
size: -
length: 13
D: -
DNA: TGTGCCAGCAGTGACCCCGGCGGGCAGCCCCAGCATTTT
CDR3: CASSDPGGQPQHF

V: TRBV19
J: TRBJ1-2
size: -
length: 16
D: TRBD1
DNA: TGTGCCAGTAGTATAGCGGCGTTTGAGAGGGGGCAAGGCTACACCTTC
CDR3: CASSIAAFERGQGYTF

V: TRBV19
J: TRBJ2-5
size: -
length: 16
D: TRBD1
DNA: TGTGCCAGTAGTATTGGTCTACAGGGGGTAAAAGAGACCCAGTACTTC
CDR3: CASSIGLQGVKETQYF

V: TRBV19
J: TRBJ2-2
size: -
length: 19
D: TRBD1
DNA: TGTGCCAGTAGTACCCTCCGGGGGACAGGGGTAGTAGGGACCGGGGAGCTGTTTTTT
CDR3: CASSTLRGTGVVGTGELFF

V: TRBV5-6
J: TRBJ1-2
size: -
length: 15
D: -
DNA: TGTGCCAGCAGCTCAACAGGGCGTCTTTGGTTCGGCTACACCTTC
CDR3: CASSSTGRLWFGYTF

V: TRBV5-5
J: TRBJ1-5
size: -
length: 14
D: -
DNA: TGTGCCAGCAGCTATGACAGATTCCGTCAGCCCCAGCATTTT
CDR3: CASSYDRFRQPQHF

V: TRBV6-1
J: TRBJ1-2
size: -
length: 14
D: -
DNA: TGTGCCAGCAGTGAACTGGCAGGGTCCTATGGCTACACCTTC
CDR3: CASSELAGSYGYTF

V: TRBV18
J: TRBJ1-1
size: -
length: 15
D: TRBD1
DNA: TGTGCCAGCTCAACGAGGACAGGGGGGGTCTCTGAAGCTTTCTTT
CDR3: CASSTRTGGVSEAFF

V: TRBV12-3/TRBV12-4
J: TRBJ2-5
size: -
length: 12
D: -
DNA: TGTGCCAGCAGTTGGAGTGGGGAGACCCAGTACTTC
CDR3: CASSWSGETQYF

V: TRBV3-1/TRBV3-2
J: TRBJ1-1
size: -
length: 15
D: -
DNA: TGTGCCAGCAGCCAAGAATCAGGGGCGAACACTGAAGCTTTCTTT
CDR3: CASSQESGANTEAFF

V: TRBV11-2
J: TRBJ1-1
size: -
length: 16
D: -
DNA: TGTGCCAGCAGCTTATCTTTTGTAGGCAGCGACACTGAAGCTTTCTTT
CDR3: CASSLSFVGSDTEAFF

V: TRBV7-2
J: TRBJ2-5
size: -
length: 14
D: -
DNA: TGTGCCAGCAGCCCCGACAGGTACCAAGAGACCCAGTACTTC
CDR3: CASSPDRYQETQYF

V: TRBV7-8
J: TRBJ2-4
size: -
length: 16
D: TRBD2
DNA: TGTGCCAGCAGCCCGGGACTAGCGAGACCCGAAAACATTCAGTACTTC
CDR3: CASSPGLARPENIQYF

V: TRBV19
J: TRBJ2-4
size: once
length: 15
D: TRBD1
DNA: TGTGCCAGTAGTACAAACAGGGGGCCCCCATACATTCAGTACTTC
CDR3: CASSTNRGPPYIQYF

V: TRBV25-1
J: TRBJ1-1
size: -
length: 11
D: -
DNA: TGTGCCAGCATCAAGAACACTGAAGCTTTCTTT
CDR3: CASIKNTEAFF

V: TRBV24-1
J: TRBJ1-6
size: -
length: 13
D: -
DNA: TGTGCCACCAGTGCGGGGGGATTCTCACCCCTCCACTTT
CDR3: CATSAGGFSPLHF

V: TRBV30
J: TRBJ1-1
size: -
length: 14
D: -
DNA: TGTGCCTGGAGTGTACCGGGACTACCCCAAGAAGCTTTCTTT
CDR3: CAWSVPGLPQEAFF

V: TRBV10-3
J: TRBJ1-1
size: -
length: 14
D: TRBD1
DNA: TGTGCCATCAGTGAGTCAGGGGGCCCCGTTGGAGCTTTCTTT
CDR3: CAISESGGPVGAFF

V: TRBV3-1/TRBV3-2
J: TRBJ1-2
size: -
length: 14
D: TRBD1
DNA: TGTGCCAGCAGCCAGCAGGGGGCGTATTATGGCTACACCTTC
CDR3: CASSQQGAYYGYTF

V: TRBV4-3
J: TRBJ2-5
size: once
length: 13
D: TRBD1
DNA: TGCGCCAGCAGCCGAGACAGGGAAGAGACCCAGTACTTC
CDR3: CASSRDREETQYF

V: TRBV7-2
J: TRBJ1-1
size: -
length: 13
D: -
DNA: TGTGCCAGCAGCGGGGAAGGGAGGACTGAAGCTTTCTTT
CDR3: CASSGEGRTEAFF

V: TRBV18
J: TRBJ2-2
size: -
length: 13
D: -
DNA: TGTGCCAGCTCACCACTACAATCCGGGGAGCTGTTTTTT
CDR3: CASSPLQSGELFF

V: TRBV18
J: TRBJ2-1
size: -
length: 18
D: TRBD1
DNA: TGTGCCAGCTCACCACGATATGGGACAGGGAACCTACAAGGTGAGCAGTTCTTC
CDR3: CASSPRYGTGNLQGEQFF

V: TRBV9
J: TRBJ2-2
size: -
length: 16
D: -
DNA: TGTGCCAGCAGAGATACAGGTTACCGTAAGATAGGGGAGCTGTTTTTT
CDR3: CASRDTGYRKIGELFF

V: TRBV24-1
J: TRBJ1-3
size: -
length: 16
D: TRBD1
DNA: TGTGCCACCAGTGATTCACGGACAGGGGCTGGAAACACCATATATTTT
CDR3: CATSDSRTGAGNTIYF

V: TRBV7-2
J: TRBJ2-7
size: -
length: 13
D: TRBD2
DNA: TGTGCCAGCAGCTTAGATCTAGCGGGGGTCTGGTTCTTC
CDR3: CASSLDLAGVWFF

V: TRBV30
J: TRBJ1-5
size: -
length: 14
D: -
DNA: TGTGCCTGGACCCCAGGCGGGGCGGATCAGCCCCAGCATTTT
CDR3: CAWTPGGADQPQHF

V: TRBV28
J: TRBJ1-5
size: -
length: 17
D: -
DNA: TGTGCCAGCAGACGACACCGGACAGAGTATAGCAATCAGCCCCAGCATTTT
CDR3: CASRRHRTEYSNQPQHF

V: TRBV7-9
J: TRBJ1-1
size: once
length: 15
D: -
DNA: TGTGCCAGCAGCCCCTTGACAGTCCGTAGCACTGAAGCTTTCTTT
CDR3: CASSPLTVRSTEAFF